This T cell receptor (beta chain) stems from a study of CD8+ T cells in alopecia areata. Broader study findings: Expanded CD8+ clones among the top 100, as well as scalp clonality, were significantly decreased by tofacitinib.

Treatment indicated: oral pan-JAK inhibitor, 5-10 mg twice daily. With 7 bases clipped from V and 4 bases from J, the junction kept 7 bases outside the gene matches. This CDR3 is 13 amino acids long. The germline gives CDR1 SQVTM, CDR2 ANQGSEA. This clone was seen just once. Its antigen is undetermined. cDNA prepared by RNA extraction and subsequent reverse transcription served as the template for sequencing. The repertoire was sequenced with immunoSEQ multiplex PCR; TCRdb's copy has only in-frame clones and lacks some. Of about 190,000 clones listed, about three fifths were seen once; the top ten hold roughly 4.2%.

The source is a human donor with alopecia areata. Sample: CD4+ T cells sorted from blood, taken at week 4, from a patient treated with tofacitinib. The chain employs TRBV29-1 and TRBJ1-1, with 9 nucleotides matching TRBD1. In DNA form, the CDR3 reads TGCAGCGCTGACAGGGGGTACGGCACTGAAGCTTTCTTT. This translates into CSADRGYGTEAFF.